This T cell receptor (beta chain) appears in the sequencing data of a study of metastatic and nonmetastatic thyroid tumors. All patients reached thyroid surgery having received no treatment beforehand. Per the authors' pipeline: Differences in CDR3 between clinicopathological groups were drawn on to build a classifier intended to discriminate distant-metastatic papillary thyroid cancer patients. TCRdb reanalyzed the PCR reads with MiXCR. These V and J calls derive from TCRdb rather than the authors' analysis. The table lists some 55,000 clones, roughly 30% of them singletons. V trimming: 0 bases; J trimming: 9 bases; junction bases outside the gene matches: 8. CDR1 DFQATT and CDR2 SNEGSKA come from the germline V gene (reference sequence). The CDR3 runs to 15 residues.

The sample taken for sequencing was blood. The gene calls are TRBV20-1 and TRBJ2-1; 10 positions agree with TRBD2. This receptor was identified in a female donor with papillary thyroid cancer or a benign thyroid nodule (not recorded which). Some clones in this sample may be carry-over from other donors' samples. The CDR3 loop reads CSARDLAGGEIEQFF. The CDR3 region has the DNA TGCAGTGCTAGAGATTTAGCGGGGGGAGAGATTGAGCAGTTCTTC.